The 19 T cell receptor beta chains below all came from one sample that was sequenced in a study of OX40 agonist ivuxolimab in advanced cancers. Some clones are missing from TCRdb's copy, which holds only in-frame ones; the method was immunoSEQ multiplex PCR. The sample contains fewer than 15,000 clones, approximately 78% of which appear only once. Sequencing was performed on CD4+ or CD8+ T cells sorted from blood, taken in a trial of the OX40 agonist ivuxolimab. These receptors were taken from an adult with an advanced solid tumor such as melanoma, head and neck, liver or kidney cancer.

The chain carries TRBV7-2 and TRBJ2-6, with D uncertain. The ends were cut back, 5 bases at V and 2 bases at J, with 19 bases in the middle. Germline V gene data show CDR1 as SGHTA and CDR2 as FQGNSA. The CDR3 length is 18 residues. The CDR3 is CASSPHSYQKTGANVLTF. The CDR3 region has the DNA TGTGCCAGCAGCCCGCACAGTTACCAAAAAACTGGGGCCAACGTCCTGACTTTC.

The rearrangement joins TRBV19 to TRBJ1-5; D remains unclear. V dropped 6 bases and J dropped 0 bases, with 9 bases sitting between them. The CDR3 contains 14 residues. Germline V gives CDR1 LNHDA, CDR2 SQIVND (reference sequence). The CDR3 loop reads CASSLGYSNQPQHF. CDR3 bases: TGTGCCAGTAGCCTGGGGTATAGCAATCAGCCCCAGCATTTT.

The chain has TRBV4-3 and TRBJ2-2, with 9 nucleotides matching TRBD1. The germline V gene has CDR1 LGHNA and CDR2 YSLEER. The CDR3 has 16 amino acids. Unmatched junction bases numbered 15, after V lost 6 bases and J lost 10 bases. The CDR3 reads CASSVARDREGEELFF. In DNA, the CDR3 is TGCGCCAGCAGTGTCGCCCGGGACAGGGAAGGCGAGGAGCTGTTTTTT.

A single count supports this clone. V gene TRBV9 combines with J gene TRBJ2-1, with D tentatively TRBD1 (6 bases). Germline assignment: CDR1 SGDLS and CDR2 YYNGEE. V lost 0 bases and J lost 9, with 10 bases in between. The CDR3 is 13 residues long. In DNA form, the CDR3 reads TGTGCCAGCAGCGTAGCTACAGGGACTGAGCAGTTCTTC. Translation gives CASSVATGTEQFF. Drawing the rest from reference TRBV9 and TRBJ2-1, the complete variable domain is DSGVTQTPKHLITATGQRVTLRCSPRSGDLSVYWYQQSLDQGLQFLIQYYNGEERAKGNILERFSAQQFPDLHSELNLSSLELGDSALYFCASSVATGTEQFFGPGTRLTVL.

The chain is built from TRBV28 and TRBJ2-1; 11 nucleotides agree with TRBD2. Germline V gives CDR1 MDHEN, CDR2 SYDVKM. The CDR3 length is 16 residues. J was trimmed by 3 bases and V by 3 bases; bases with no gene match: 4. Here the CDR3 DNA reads TGTGCCAGCAGTTTCCTACTAGCGGGAGTCTACAATGAGCAGTTCTTC. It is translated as CASSFLLAGVYNEQFF.

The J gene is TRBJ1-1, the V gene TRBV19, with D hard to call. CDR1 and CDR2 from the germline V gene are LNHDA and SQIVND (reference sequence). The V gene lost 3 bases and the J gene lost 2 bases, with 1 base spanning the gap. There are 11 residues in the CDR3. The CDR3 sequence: CASSINTEAFF. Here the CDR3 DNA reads TGTGCCAGTAGTATCAACACTGAAGCTTTCTTT.

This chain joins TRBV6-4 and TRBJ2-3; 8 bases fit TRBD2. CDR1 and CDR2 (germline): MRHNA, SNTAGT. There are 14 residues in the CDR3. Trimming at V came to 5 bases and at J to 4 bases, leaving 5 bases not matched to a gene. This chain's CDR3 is CASSSGSDADTQYF. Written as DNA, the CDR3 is TGTGCCAGCAGTAGCGGGAGTGATGCAGATACGCAGTATTTT.

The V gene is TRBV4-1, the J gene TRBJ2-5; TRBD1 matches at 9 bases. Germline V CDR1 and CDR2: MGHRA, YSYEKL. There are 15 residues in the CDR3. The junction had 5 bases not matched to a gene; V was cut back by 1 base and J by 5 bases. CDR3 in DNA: TGCGCCAGCAGCCAAGGAACAGGGGGCCTGGAGACCCAGTACTTC. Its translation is CASSQGTGGLETQYF.

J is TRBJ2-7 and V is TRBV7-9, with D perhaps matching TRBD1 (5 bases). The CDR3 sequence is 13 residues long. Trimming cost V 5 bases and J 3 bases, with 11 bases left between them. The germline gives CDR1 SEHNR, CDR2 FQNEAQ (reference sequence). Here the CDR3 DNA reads TGTGCCAGCAGCCCCAGGGCCGGCTACGAGCAGTACTTC. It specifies CASSPRAGYEQYF.

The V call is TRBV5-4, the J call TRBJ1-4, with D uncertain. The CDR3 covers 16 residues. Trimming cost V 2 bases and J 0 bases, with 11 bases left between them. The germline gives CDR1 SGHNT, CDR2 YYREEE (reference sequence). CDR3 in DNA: TGTGCCAGCAGCTTAGCTGGACGGGCAACTAATGAAAAACTGTTTTTT. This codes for CASSLAGRATNEKLFF.

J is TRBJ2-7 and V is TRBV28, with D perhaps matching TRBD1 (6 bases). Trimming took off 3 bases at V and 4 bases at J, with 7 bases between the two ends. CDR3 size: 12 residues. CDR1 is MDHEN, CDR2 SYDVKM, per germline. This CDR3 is CASSLDSYEQYF. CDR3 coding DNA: TGTGCCAGCAGTTTGGACAGTTACGAGCAGTACTTC.

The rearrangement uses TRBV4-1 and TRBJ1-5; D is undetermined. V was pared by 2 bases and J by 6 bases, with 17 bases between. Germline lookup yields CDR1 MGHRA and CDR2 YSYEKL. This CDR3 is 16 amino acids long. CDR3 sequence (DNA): TGCGCCAGCAGCCAAATCTGGCGGGTTTGGGGTCAGCCCCAGCATTTT. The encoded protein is CASSQIWRVWGQPQHF.

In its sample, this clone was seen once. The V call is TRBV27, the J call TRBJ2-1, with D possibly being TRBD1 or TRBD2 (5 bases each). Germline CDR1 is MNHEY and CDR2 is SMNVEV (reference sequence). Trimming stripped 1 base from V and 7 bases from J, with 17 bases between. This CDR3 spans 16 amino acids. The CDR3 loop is CASSLWSLGDGNEQFF. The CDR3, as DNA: TGTGCCAGCAGTTTATGGTCTCTGGGGGACGGGAATGAGCAGTTCTTC.

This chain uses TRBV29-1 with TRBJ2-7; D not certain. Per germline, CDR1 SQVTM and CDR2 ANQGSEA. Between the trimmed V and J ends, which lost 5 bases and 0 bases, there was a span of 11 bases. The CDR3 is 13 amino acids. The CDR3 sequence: CSVFWQNSYEQYF. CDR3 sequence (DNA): TGCAGCGTTTTCTGGCAAAACTCCTACGAGCAGTACTTC.

The CDR3 sequence: CASSSFRDNTEAFF. The CDR3 region has the DNA TGTGCCAGCAGTTCATTCCGGGACAACACTGAAGCTTTCTTT. The chain recombines TRBV28 with TRBJ1-1; a possible D gene is TRBD1 (5 bases). CDR1 and CDR2 (germline): MDHEN, SYDVKM. This CDR3 is 14 amino acids long. V gave up 4 bases and J gave up 2 bases, with 11 bases separating them.

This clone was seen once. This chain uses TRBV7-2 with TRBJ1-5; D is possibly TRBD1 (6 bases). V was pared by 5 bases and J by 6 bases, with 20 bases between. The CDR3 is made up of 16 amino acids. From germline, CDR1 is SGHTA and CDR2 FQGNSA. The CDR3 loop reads CASSLYSAGEGQPQHF. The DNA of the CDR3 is TGTGCCAGCAGCCTGTATTCTGCAGGGGAGGGTCAGCCCCAGCATTTT.

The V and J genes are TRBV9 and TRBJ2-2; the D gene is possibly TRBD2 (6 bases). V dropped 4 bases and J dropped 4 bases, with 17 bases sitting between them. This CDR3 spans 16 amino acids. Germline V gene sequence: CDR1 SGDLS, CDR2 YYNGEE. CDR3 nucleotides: TGTGCCAGCAGCCCCAACCCTAATAGCGGCACCGGGGAGCTGTTTTTT. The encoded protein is CASSPNPNSGTGELFF.

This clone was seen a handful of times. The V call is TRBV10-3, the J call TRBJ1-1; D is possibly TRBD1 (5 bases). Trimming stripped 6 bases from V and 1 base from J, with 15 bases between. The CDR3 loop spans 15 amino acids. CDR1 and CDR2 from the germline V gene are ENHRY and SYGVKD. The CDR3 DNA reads TGTGCCATCAGGGGGGGGACGAGTGCGAACACTGAAGCTTTCTTT. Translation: CAIRGGTSANTEAFF.

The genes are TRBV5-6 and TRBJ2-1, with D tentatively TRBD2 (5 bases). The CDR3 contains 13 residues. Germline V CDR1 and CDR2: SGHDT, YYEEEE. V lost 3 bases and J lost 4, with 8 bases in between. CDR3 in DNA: TGTGCCAGCAGCTCCCCGGGGTACAATGAGCAGTTCTTC. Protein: CASSSPGYNEQFF.